This T cell receptor beta chain stems from a study of cytomegalovirus exposure and HLA in healthy donors (dated by TCRdb to about 2017). Context from the whole study: According to an earlier analysis of 450 to 650 of the donors, some 180 million T cells yielded 95 million to 140 million unique TCR beta sequences and 276 Gb of sequence data. Every repertoire in the discovery cohort had been generated on one and the same sequencing platform. Genome-wide SNP genotypes for about three fifths of the roughly 700 donors were used in a later genetic analysis, which treated that subset as a discovery cohort. Among 398 genotyped donors of the cohort, an average of about 240,000 unique TCR beta nucleotide sequences were sequenced per donor, around a sixth of them non-productive. The number of typed donors differed by locus: roughly 629-640 for A, B, C, DRB1 and DQB1; approximately 520 for DQA1; 606 for DPA1; and around 470 for DPB1. An earlier analysis of several hundred of the donors applied high-throughput TCR beta sequencing to assess whether each TCR beta V gene segment acted as functional or pseudogenic. To study patterns of TCR occurrence, a later analysis re-analyzed previously published TCR beta repertoires from 700 or so donors and added high-resolution HLA genotyping. Class I and class II HLA loci were covered by the typing at four-digit resolution. The study was designed to test whether signatures of past pathogen exposure could be identified by cataloging public T cell receptors. To predict cytomegalovirus infection status, the study brought together high-throughput TCR immunosequencing, statistical association of individual TCRs with disease status, and machine learning. The later analysis used no new phenotypic data to find candidate immune exposures, relying instead on TCR beta sequences and their occurrence across donors. In addition to the first cohort of 500 to 850 subjects, a separate validation cohort of 120 different subjects was used. Of the approximately 400 genotyped donors, around 81% fell in the genetic ancestry cluster associated with self-reported Caucasian donors. The study profiled the T cell repertoires of more than 500 subjects by immunosequencing and related them to cytomegalovirus serostatus. An early release that covered some 630 HLA-typed donors contained approximately 300 gigabases of sequencing data and 70 million to 100 million unique TCR sequences. A few DR-DQ haplotypes were handled as single units for association and clustering because linkage in the cohort was strong. Donor age, sex, ethnicity and CMV serostatus were compiled together with the repertoire data. On the study overall, not on this receptor specifically: The classifier was reported to diagnose cytomegalovirus status with high specificity and sensitivity in both the original and validation cohorts. A further reported finding was that TCR beta sequences accurately predicted the HLA-A and HLA-B alleles for most subjects in the first cohort. A later analysis associated 16,951 TCR beta sequences with specific HLA alleles at a false discovery rate of 0.05. In vitro tests confirmed that a few of the cytomegalovirus-associated TCR beta chains recognize cytomegalovirus antigens. While some public TCRs were present in many individuals, most TCR sequences turned up only very rarely across donors. In a later analysis, several top co-occurrence clusters were reported to appear linked to parvovirus B19, influenza, CMV and Epstein-Barr virus. The study gave a list of around 170 TCR beta chains associated with cytomegalovirus. In a later analysis, HLA-associated TCR beta chains were found to be more clonally expanded and to have lower generation probabilities than equally common non-associated chains. A later analysis found that TCR association rates varied across HLA loci, with DRB1 alleles showing the most associated TCRs and HLA-C alleles the fewest. For the cohort, immune exposure information was limited to CMV serostatus. A later analysis found that most CMV-associated TCR beta chains appeared HLA-restricted, with HLA associations seemingly driven largely by CMV exposure. Broadly in line with IMGT annotations, most TCR beta V segments showed up in productive rearrangements about 90% or about 30% of the time in an earlier analysis of 450 to 750 of the donors. The sequencing pipeline was judged likely to have produced a cluster of highly shared sequence variants as a technical artifact. Linkage disequilibrium might explain the correlated functional status among segregating V segments, but an unknown experimental factor could not be ruled out. HLA typing was unavailable for some donors at each locus, so association tests used only the typed subset. It was suggested by the authors that the approach could potentially be generalized to other disease states and immunological phenotypes. Some IMGT-functional V segments, including TRBV6-2 and TRBV6-3, could not be told apart with the 87-base-pair reads, so those segments were excluded. The earlier analysis of some 540 of the donors excluded about 16 rarely observed V segments, including chromosome 9 orphons, because counts were too low. According to a later genetic analysis, donors in an Asian-associated ancestry cluster had fewer N-insertions in productive TCRs than the approximately 630-donor mean. Only TCR beta chains were sequenced in this cohort, and the absence of alpha or paired-chain data limited detectable features. Presence/absence analyses assumed roughly uniform sequencing depth across donors, an assumption that may not hold. When HLA alleles, especially DR and DQ, strongly co-occurred, attributing TCR associations to individual alleles was difficult. V-gene and J-gene trimming of TCR beta chains was associated with a missense DCLRE1C variant in a later genetic analysis, and the association was replicated in an independent cohort.

The method was the immunoSEQ multiplex PCR assay. For the multiplex PCR, a mixture combining 60 forward primers for TCR Vbeta segments and 13 reverse primers for TCR Jbeta segments was used. The CDR3 region of rearranged TCR beta genes was amplified from genomic DNA by a multiplex PCR assay. The Illumina HiSeq System was used to sequence the amplified TCR beta libraries as 87-base-pair reads. Regarding the original processing steps: In a later analysis, approximately 74 million unique TCR beta chains were counted across the roughly 610 repertoires, and roughly 11 million of these chains were shared by at least two donors. Raw reads were error-corrected and collapsed into unique sequences with a nearest-neighbor algorithm that merged closely related sequences to remove PCR and sequencing errors. CDR3 sequences were aligned to IMGT reference sequences to assign V, D and J gene segments. For a sequence to be retained, a match of at least six nucleotides was required to both a V gene segment and a J gene segment. Rearrangements were classified as productive when the CDR3 lacked stop codons and remained in frame with V and J, and all other rearrangements were classified as non-productive. CDR3 was defined by IMGT convention, running from the second conserved V-encoded cysteine to the conserved J-encoded phenylalanine. The earlier analysis of about 620 of the donors excluded sequences that lacked an unambiguous match to a single V gene segment. In an earlier analysis of 450 to 750 of the donors, a V segment was called functional when productive rearrangements were above 56.7%, and segregating when the standard deviation between donors exceeded 5%. To diagnose cytomegalovirus status from the catalog of TCR beta chain sequences, a statistical classification framework was built. In a later analysis, TCR nucleotide sequences were compared against IMGT/GENE-DB human TR gene sequences so that V and J genes could be assigned. The TCRdist pipeline was used in a later analysis to assign CDR3 sequences and most-parsimonious VDJ recombination scenarios. A later analysis defined each TCR beta chain by its CDR3 amino acid sequence plus V-gene family, and excluded reads lacking a unique V-gene family. In a later analysis, 450 to 600 highly shared, low-generation-probability nucleotide sequences were removed to address suspected cross-contamination and a sequencing artifact. A later analysis calculated a clonal expansion index for each public chain from normalized within-repertoire ranks of inferred template counts. A later analysis computed generation probabilities with a VDJ recombination model fitted to out-of-frame rearrangements, and checked the results against IGoR. In a later analysis, hypergeometric tests were used to score TCR-TCR, TCR-HLA and TCR-CMV co-occurrence, with a repertoire-size bias correction applied to TCR pairs. In a later analysis, false discovery rates were estimated by permuting HLA or CMV assignments 20 times. In a later analysis, co-occurring TCRs were grouped using DBSCAN, with TCRdist sequence similarity added in when clustering inside HLA-allele-positive subsets. Repertoires with fewer than 30,000 or more than 120,000 public chains, plus five repertoires with anomalous nucleotide sharing, were excluded from co-occurrence clustering. What TCRdb holds here is the immuneACCESS table cut down to in-frame rearrangements. Part of the clones is not present; checked against another copy, under half of the missing clones reflect an unresolved V gene, and the others are unexplained. Clone size and the V and J calls come from that table; the DNA yielded D and trimming. This sample lists approximately 280,000 clones; approximately 90% were detected once. The ten top clones hold around 2.1% of the sample.

As encoded in the germline V gene (reference sequence), CDR1 is MNHEY while CDR2 is SMNVEV. The CDR3 runs 14 residues from the cysteine to the phenylalanine. The CDR3 DNA has 42 bases and is translated from base 1. V lost 6 bases and J lost 4 bases; the stretch between them is 14 bases long. This clone was counted between two and nine times. Its antigen remains undetermined. No base qualities exist here, and no much larger clone lies one base off it. The cohort was made up of approximately 700 healthy bone marrow donors. At the time of sampling, every cohort member was nominally healthy, though immune exposures that went unrecorded were likely present. The donor was CMV seronegative and was included in the group of about 350 seronegative cohort members. A peripheral blood sample was provided by each donor, and peripheral blood mononuclear cells were used for TCR beta sequencing. Genomic DNA extraction from the blood cell samples was performed with the Qiagen DNeasy Blood Extraction Kit.

The chain joins TRBV27 to TRBJ2-3; TRBD2 is a weak D gene call, 6 bases matching. The sequence derives from a woman between 18 and 30 years old in good health and CMV-seronegative. Sequencing used PBMCs. The CDR3 sequence is CASSKLAFSDTQYF. The nucleotides read TGTGCCAGCAGCAAACTAGCTTTTTCAGATACGCAGTATTTT.